Shown below are 11 T cell receptor beta chains from a single sample sequenced in a study of radiation and T cells in renal cell carcinoma. Noted time point: blood 2 weeks post-SBRT. Described treatment: 15 Gy SBRT to primary tumor, nephrectomy 4 weeks later. Profiling relied on immunoSEQ multiplex PCR, and the TCRdb table lists in-frame clones only, not all of them. This repertoire shows about 130,000 clones, around 81% found once; its top ten account for roughly 5%. The sequences come from blood, collected from a patient whose treatment included radiotherapy and nephrectomy. The receptors were sampled from a man in his fifties or sixties with renal cell carcinoma.

V and J are TRBV19 and TRBJ2-2; no clear D. The CDR3 extends over 15 amino acids. Per germline, CDR1 LNHDA and CDR2 SQIVND (reference sequence). V lost 7 bases to trimming and J lost 0 bases, with 12 bases between them. The CDR3 loop is CASIGPGTNTGELFF. CDR3 nucleotides: TGTGCCAGTATAGGACCGGGTACGAACACCGGGGAGCTGTTTTTT.

V usage is TRBV19 and J usage is TRBJ1-1; possible D gene TRBD1, 6 bases. Per germline, CDR1 LNHDA and CDR2 SQIVND (reference sequence). V lost 6 bases to trimming and J lost 1 base, with 18 bases between them. The CDR3 spans 16 residues. The CDR3, as DNA: TGTGCCAGTAGCATTTCTTCCTCGACAGGGAACACTGAAGCTTTCTTT. This sequence encodes CASSISSSTGNTEAFF. Together with reference TRBV19 and TRBJ1-1, the CDR3 gives the full variable domain: DGGITQSPKYLFRKEGQNVTLSCEQNLNHDAMYWYRQDPGQGLRLIYYSQIVNDFQKGDIAEGYSVSREKKESFPLTVTSAQKNPTAFYLCASSISSSTGNTEAFFGQGTRLTVV.

This clone appeared a few times. The chain links TRBV14 to TRBJ2-5; possible D gene TRBD2, 6 bases. V lost 0 bases, J lost 4 bases, and 12 bases lay in between. The CDR3 loop spans 15 amino acids. The germline V gene has CDR1 SGHDN and CDR2 FVKESK. The CDR3, as DNA: TGTGCCAGCAGCCAAGATTTACGGGGGTTAGAGACCCAGTACTTC. This gives the protein CASSQDLRGLETQYF.

The rearrangement uses TRBV9 and TRBJ1-2; a weak D match, TRBD1 (5 bases). This CDR3 is 17 amino acids long. Germline lookup yields CDR1 SGDLS and CDR2 YYNGEE. V was cut by 0 bases and J by 0 bases, with 15 bases left in between. Here the CDR3 reads CASSVDTTIGANYGYTF. The CDR3 DNA is TGTGCCAGCAGCGTAGATACAACGATAGGGGCTAACTATGGCTACACCTTC. Full variable domain (remainder filled in from reference TRBV9 and TRBJ1-2): DSGVTQTPKHLITATGQRVTLRCSPRSGDLSVYWYQQSLDQGLQFLIQYYNGEERAKGNILERFSAQQFPDLHSELNLSSLELGDSALYFCASSVDTTIGANYGYTFGSGTRLTVV.

The chain employs TRBV7-2 and TRBJ1-6; no definite D call. V was cut by 1 base and J by 10 bases, with 11 bases left in between. This CDR3 comprises 14 residues. Looked up from germline, CDR1 is SGHTA and CDR2 is FQGNSA. The chain's CDR3 is CASSLVGRLSPLHF. The DNA for the CDR3 is TGTGCCAGCAGCTTAGTGGGGAGGCTGTCACCCCTCCACTTT.

The V gene is TRBV11-3, the J gene TRBJ2-1, with TRBD2 matching 7 bases. Germline values: CDR1 SGHNT, CDR2 YENEEA. Trimming at V came to 5 bases and at J to 8 bases, leaving 12 bases not matched to a gene. This CDR3 spans 15 amino acids. CDR3 region: CASSSSGGSWDEQFF. The DNA of the CDR3 is TGTGCCAGCAGCAGCTCCGGCGGGAGTTGGGATGAGCAGTTCTTC. Drawing the rest from reference TRBV11-3 and TRBJ2-1, the complete variable domain is EAGVVQSPRYKIIEKKQPVAFWCNPISGHNTLYWYLQNLGQGPELLIRYENEEAVDDSQLPKDRFSAERLKGVDSTLKIQPAELGDSAVYLCASSSSGGSWDEQFFGPGTRLTVL.

This clone was seen only a few times. This chain uses TRBV7-8 with TRBJ2-2; D is tentatively TRBD1 or TRBD2 (5 bases each). Trimming left V 4 bases short and J 5 bases short, with 26 bases between. The germline V gene has CDR1 SGHVS and CDR2 FQNEAQ. The CDR3 has 19 residues. The CDR3 sequence: CASSSRRWDPGPWTGELFF. CDR3 in DNA: TGTGCCAGCAGCTCAAGGCGGTGGGACCCCGGCCCATGGACCGGGGAGCTGTTTTTT.

The rearrangement joins TRBV5-1 to TRBJ2-1, with D unclear. Trimming took off 1 base at V and 4 bases at J, with 9 bases between the two ends. The CDR3 runs 14 residues. Germline-derived CDR1 and CDR2 are SGHRS and YFSETQ. The CDR3 DNA sequence: TGCGCCAGCAGCTTGTTTCCAGCTTACAATGAGCAGTTCTTC. This codes for CASSLFPAYNEQFF.

The chain employs TRBV11-3 and TRBJ2-7; TRBD2 is a possible D gene (5 bases). The CDR3 extends over 13 amino acids. V was pared by 5 bases and J by 6 bases, with 14 bases between. The germline V gene encodes CDR1 SGHNT and CDR2 YENEEA. The CDR3 coding sequence is TGTGCCAGCAGCGTGGATGAGGGCGGCGAGCAGTACTTC. Translating it yields CASSVDEGGEQYF.

V is TRBV7-2 and J is TRBJ1-5, with no clear D. CDR3 length equals 14 residues. V was clipped by 0 bases and J by 5 bases, with 8 bases between them. Germline loops: CDR1 SGHTA, CDR2 FQGNSA. Here the CDR3 DNA reads TGTGCCAGCAGCTTAGCAAACATGGATCAGCCCCAGCATTTT. Its translation: CASSLANMDQPQHF.

This chain connects TRBV15 to TRBJ2-1; the match to TRBD2 covers 12 bases. Trimming cost V 7 bases and J 4 bases; bases outside gene matches: 11. CDR3 size: 17 residues. CDR1 and CDR2 from the germline V gene are LNHNV and YYDKDF (reference sequence). CDR3 coding DNA: TGTGCCACCACCAACCGCCGGGGACTAGCGGGTTACAATGAGCAGTTCTTC. Amino acid sequence: CATTNRRGLAGYNEQFF.